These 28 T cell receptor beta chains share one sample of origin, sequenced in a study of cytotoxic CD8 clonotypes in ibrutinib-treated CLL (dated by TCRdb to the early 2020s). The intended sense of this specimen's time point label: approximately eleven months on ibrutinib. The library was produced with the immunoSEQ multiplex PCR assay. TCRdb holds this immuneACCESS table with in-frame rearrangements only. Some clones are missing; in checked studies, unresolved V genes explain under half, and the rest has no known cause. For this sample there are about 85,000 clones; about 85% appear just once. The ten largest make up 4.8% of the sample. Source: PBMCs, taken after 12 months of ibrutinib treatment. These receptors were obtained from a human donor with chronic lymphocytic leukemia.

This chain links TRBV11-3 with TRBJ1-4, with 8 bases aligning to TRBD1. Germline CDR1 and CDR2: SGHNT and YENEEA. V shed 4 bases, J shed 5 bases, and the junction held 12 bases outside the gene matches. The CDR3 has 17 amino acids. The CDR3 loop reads CASSCRGLWTGNEKLFF. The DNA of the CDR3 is TGTGCCAGCAGCTGTAGGGGACTGTGGACAGGGAATGAAAAACTGTTTTTT.

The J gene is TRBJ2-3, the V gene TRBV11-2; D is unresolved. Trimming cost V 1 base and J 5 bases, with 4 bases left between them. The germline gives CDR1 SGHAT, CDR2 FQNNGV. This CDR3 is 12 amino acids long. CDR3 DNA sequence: TGTGCCAGCAGCTTAGCGGGAGATACGCAGTATTTT. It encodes CASSLAGDTQYF. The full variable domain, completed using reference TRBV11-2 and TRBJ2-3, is EAGVAQSPRYKIIEKRQSVAFWCNPISGHATLYWYQQILGQGPKLLIQFQNNGVVDDSQLPKDRFSAERLKGVDSTLKIQPAKLEDSAVYLCASSLAGDTQYFGPGTRLTVL.

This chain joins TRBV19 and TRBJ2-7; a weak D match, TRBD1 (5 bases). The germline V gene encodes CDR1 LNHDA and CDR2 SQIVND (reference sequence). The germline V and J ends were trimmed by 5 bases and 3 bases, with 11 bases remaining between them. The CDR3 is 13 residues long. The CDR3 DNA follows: TGTGCCAGTAGTTCCTCAGGGCGCTACGAGCAGTACTTC. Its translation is CASSSSGRYEQYF. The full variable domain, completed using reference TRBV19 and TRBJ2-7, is DGGITQSPKYLFRKEGQNVTLSCEQNLNHDAMYWYRQDPGQGLRLIYYSQIVNDFQKGDIAEGYSVSREKKESFPLTVTSAQKNPTAFYLCASSSSGRYEQYFGPGTRLTVT.

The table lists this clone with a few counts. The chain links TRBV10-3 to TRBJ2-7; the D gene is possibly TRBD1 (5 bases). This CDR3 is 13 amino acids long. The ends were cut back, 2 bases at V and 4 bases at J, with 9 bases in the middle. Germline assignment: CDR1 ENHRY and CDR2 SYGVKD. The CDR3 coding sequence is TGTGCCATCAGTGAGGGCAGGGAATACGAGCAGTACTTC. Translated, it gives CAISEGREYEQYF.

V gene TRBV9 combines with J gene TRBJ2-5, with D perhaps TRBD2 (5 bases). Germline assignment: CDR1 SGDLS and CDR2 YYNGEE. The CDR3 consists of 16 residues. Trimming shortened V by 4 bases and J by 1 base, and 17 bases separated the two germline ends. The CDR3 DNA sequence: TGTGCCAGCAGCCCCCGGGGTAGGAGAGGCCAAGAGACCCAGTACTTC. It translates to CASSPRGRRGQETQYF.

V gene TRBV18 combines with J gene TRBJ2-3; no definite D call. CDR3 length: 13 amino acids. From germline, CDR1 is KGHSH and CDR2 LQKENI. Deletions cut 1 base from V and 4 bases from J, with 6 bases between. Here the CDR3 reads CASSPREADTQYF. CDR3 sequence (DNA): TGTGCCAGCTCACCACGCGAGGCAGATACGCAGTATTTT.

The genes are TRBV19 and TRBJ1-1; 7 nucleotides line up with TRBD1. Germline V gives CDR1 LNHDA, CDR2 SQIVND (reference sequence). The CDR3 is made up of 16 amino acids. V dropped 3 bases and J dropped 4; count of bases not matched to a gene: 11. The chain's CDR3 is CASSIDPTGSGTEAFF. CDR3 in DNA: TGTGCCAGTAGTATCGACCCGACAGGGTCGGGCACTGAAGCTTTCTTT.

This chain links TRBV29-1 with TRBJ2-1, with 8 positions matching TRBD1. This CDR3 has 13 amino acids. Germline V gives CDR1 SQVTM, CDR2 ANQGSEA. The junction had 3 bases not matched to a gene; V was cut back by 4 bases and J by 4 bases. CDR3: CSVGTGPYNEQFF. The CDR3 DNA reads TGCAGCGTTGGGACAGGGCCTTACAATGAGCAGTTCTTC.

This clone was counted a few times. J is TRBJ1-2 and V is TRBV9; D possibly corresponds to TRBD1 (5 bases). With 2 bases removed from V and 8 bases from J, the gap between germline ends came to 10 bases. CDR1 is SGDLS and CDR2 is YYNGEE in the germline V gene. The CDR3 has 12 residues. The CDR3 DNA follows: TGTGCCAGCAGCGTGGGGACCGGAGGCTACACCTTC. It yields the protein CASSVGTGGYTF.

For the CDR3, the DNA is TGTGCCAGCAGCTCCCTTTCTTCCCAAGAGACCCAGTACTTC. It encodes CASSSLSSQETQYF. The chain has TRBV6-6 and TRBJ2-5; D not resolved. Germline CDR1 MNHNY, CDR2 SVGAGI (reference sequence). This CDR3 is built from 14 residues. V was trimmed by 6 bases and J by 1 base, leaving 12 bases between them.

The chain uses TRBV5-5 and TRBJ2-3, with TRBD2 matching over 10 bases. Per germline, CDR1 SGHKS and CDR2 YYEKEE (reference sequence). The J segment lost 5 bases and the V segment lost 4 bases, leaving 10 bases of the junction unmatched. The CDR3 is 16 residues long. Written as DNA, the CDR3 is TGTGCCAGCAGCCCGGGACTAGCGACCACGGGAGATACGCAGTATTTT. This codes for CASSPGLATTGDTQYF.

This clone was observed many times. CDR3 DNA sequence: TGTGCCAGCAGTGAAGGATCGCTATCCTACGAGCAGTACTTC. Its protein is CASSEGSLSYEQYF. V gene TRBV2 combines with J gene TRBJ2-7; D gene ambiguous. The germline V and J ends were trimmed by 1 base and 1 base, with 8 bases remaining between them. The CDR3 is made up of 14 amino acids. CDR1 and CDR2 from the germline V gene are SNHLY and FYNNEI.

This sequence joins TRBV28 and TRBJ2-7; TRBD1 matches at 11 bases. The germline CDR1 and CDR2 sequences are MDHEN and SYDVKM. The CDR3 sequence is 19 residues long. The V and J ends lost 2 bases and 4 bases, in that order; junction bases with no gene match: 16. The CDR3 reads CASSLESLRTGGAKYEQYF. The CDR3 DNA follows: TGTGCCAGCAGTTTAGAATCGTTAAGGACAGGGGGCGCCAAGTACGAGCAGTACTTC.

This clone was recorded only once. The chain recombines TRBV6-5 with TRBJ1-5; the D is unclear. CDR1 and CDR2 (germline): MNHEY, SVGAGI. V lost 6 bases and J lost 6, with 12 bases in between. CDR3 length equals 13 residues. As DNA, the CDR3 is TGTGCCAGCAGCCCCTCACCGGGTCAGCCCCAGCATTTT. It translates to CASSPSPGQPQHF.

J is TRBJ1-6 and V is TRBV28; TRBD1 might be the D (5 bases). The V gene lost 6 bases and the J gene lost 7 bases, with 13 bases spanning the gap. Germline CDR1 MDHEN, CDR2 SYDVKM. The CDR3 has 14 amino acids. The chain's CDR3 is CASSPGGRNSPLHF. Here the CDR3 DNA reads TGTGCCAGCAGCCCCGGGGGGAGGAATTCACCCCTCCACTTT. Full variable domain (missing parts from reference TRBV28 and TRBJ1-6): DVKVTQSSRYLVKRTGEKVFLECVQDMDHENMFWYRQDPGLGLRLIYFSYDVKMKEKGDIPEGYSVSREKKERFSLILESASTNQTSMYLCASSPGGRNSPLHFGNGTRLTVT.

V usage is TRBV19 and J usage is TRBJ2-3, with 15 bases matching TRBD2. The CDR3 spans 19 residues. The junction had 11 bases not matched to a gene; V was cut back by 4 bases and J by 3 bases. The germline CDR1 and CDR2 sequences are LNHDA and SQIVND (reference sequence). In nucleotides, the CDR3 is TGTGCCAGTAGTACCCGGACTAGCGGGAGGGTGTCCGGAACAGATACGCAGTATTTT. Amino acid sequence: CASSTRTSGRVSGTDTQYF.

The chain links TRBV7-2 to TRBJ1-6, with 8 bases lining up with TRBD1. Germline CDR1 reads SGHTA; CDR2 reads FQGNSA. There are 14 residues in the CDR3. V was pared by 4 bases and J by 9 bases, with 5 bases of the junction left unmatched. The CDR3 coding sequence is TGTGCCAGCAGCTCCCAGGGGGCGCTTTCACCCCTCCACTTT. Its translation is CASSSQGALSPLHF.

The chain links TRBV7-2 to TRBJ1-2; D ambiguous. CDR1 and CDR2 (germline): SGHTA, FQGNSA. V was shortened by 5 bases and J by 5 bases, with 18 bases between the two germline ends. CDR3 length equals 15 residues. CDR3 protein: CASSQTRQAVYGYTF. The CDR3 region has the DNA TGTGCCAGCAGCCAGACCCGGCAGGCTGTGTATGGCTACACCTTC.

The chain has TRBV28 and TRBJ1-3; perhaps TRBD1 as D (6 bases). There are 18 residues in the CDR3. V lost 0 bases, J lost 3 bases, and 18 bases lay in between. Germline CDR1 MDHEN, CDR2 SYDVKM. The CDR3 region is CASSLWGDTSRGGNTIYF. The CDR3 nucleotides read TGTGCCAGCAGTTTATGGGGGGACACAAGCAGGGGTGGAAACACCATATATTTT. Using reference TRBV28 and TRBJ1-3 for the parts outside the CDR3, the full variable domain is DVKVTQSSRYLVKRTGEKVFLECVQDMDHENMFWYRQDPGLGLRLIYFSYDVKMKEKGDIPEGYSVSREKKERFSLILESASTNQTSMYLCASSLWGDTSRGGNTIYFGEGSWLTVV.

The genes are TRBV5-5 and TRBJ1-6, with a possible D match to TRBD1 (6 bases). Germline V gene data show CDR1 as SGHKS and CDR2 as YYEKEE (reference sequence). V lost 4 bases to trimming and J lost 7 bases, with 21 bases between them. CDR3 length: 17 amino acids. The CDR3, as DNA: TGTGCCAGCAGCCCATCCTGGACAGCTACTGGAAATTCACCCCTCCACTTT. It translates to CASSPSWTATGNSPLHF.

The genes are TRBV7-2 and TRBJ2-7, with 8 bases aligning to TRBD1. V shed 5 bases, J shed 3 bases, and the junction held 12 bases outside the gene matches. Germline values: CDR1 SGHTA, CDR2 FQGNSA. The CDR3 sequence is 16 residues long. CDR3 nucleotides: TGTGCCAGCAGCCCCCCGACAGGGGACGGGTTCTACGAGCAGTACTTC. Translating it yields CASSPPTGDGFYEQYF.

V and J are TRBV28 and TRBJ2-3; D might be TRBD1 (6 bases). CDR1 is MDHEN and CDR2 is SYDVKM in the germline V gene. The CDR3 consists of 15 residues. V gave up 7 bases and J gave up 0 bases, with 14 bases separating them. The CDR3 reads CASKPPGQSTDTQYF. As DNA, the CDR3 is TGTGCCAGCAAACCCCCGGGACAAAGCACAGATACGCAGTATTTT.

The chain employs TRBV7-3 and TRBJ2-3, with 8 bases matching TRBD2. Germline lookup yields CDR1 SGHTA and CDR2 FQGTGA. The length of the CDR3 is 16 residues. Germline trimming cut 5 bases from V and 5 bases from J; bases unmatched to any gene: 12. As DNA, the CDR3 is TGTGCCAGCAGCCCCCGTCCCGGGGGGGGTTTAGATACGCAGTATTTT. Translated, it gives CASSPRPGGGLDTQYF.

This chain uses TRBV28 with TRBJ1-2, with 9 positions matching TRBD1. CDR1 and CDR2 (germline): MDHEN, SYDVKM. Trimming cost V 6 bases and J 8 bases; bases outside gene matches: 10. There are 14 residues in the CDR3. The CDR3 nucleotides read TGTGCCAGCAGCCCCGGGACAGGGAATCGGGGCTACACCTTC. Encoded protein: CASSPGTGNRGYTF.

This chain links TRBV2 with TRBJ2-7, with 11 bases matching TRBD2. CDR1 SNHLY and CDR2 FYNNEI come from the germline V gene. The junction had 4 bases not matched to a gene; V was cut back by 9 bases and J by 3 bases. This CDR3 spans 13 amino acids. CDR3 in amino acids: CAREGTSGYEQYF. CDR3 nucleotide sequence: TGTGCCAGAGAGGGGACTAGCGGCTACGAGCAGTACTTC. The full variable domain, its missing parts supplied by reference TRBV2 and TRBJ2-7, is EPEVTQTPSHQVTQMGQEVILRCVPISNHLYFYWYRQILGQKVEFLVSFYNNEISEKSEIFDDQFSVERPDGSNFTLKIRSTKLEDSAMYFCAREGTSGYEQYFGPGTRLTVT.

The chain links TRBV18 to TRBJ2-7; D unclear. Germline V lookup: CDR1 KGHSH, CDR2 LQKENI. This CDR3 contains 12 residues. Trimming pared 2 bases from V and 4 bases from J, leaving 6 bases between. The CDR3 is CASSPLGYEQYF. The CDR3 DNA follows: TGTGCCAGCTCACCATTGGGTTACGAGCAGTACTTC.

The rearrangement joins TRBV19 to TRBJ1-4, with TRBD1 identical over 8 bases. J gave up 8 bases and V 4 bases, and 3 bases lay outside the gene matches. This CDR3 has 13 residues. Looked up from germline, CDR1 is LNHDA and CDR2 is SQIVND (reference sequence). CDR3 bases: TGTGCCAGTAGTAGACAGGGGCGAGAAAAACTGTTTTTT. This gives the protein CASSRQGREKLFF.

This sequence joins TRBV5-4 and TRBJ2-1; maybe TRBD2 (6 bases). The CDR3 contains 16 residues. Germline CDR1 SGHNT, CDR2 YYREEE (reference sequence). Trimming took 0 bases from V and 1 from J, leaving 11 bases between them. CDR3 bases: TGTGCCAGCAGCTTGGCAGGAGGGAGGTCCTACAATGAGCAGTTCTTC. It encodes CASSLAGGRSYNEQFF.